These 5 T cell receptor beta chains originate from one sample sequenced in a study of shared clonotypes between healthy human individuals. Profiling relied on immunoSEQ multiplex PCR, and the TCRdb table lists in-frame clones only, not all of them. This table has 800,000 to 1,200,000 clones, around three quarters appearing once. Sequenced sample: memory CD4+ T cells from PBMCs. Subset specified: CD45RA-negative fraction. The receptors here all came from a man between 18 and 29 years old in good health. Some clones in this sample may be carry-over from other donors' samples.

The chain uses TRBV19 and TRBJ1-4; tentatively, D is TRBD1 (6 bases). Between the trimmed V and J ends, which lost 3 bases and 4 bases, there was a span of 15 bases. Per germline, CDR1 LNHDA and CDR2 SQIVND (reference sequence). The CDR3 sequence is 16 residues long. CDR3 bases: TGTGCCAGTAGTATGGCTCTCGGACAGCTTAATGAAAAACTGTTTTTT. Protein: CASSMALGQLNEKLFF.

CDR3 protein: CASSYGQGAGTGELFF. DNA for the CDR3: TGTGCCAGCAGCTACGGACAGGGGGCAGGAACCGGGGAGCTGTTTTTT. This chain connects TRBV11-1 to TRBJ2-2, with TRBD1 matching over 11 bases. The CDR3 spans 16 residues. The V gene end was trimmed by 4 bases and the J gene end by 5 bases; junction bases not matched to a gene: 6. Germline CDR1 is SGHAT and CDR2 is FQDESV (reference sequence).

The rearrangement uses TRBV7-2 and TRBJ1-2; the D gene is possibly TRBD1 (6 bases). Germline CDR1 is SGHTA and CDR2 is FQGNSA. Trimming took 8 bases from V and 4 from J, leaving 23 bases between them. CDR3 size: 16 residues. The CDR3 loop is CASSGGRPAVSYGYTF. The CDR3 DNA sequence: TGTGCCAGCTCCGGGGGGCGACCCGCAGTAAGCTATGGCTACACCTTC.

The rearrangement links TRBV9 to TRBJ2-7; the D call may be TRBD1 or TRBD2 (7 bases each). The CDR3 is 18 amino acids. Germline values: CDR1 SGDLS, CDR2 YYNGEE. Trimming left V 1 base short and J 3 bases short, with 23 bases between. The CDR3 coding sequence is TGTGCCAGCAGCGTATTACCCGCGACAGGGCGGGGGATCTACGAGCAGTACTTC. This codes for CASSVLPATGRGIYEQYF.

The genes are TRBV5-4 and TRBJ1-1; D gene unclear. The CDR3 is made up of 13 amino acids. V was shortened by 3 bases and J by 7 bases, with 13 bases between the two germline ends. CDR1 is SGHNT, CDR2 YYREEE, per germline (reference sequence). The CDR3 is CASSSHGGGEAFF. The CDR3 bases are TGTGCCAGCAGCTCGCACGGTGGAGGTGAAGCTTTCTTT.